These 7 T cell receptor beta chains came from one sample sequenced in a study of molecular identifiers for immune sequencing clone quantification. TCRdb itself ran the PCR reads through MiXCR, one entry per CDR3 protein. Of 600,000 to 650,000 distinct CDR3 sequences detected, less than 20% appear once; the ten largest clones hold roughly 0.85%. Sequencing input: naive CD8+ T cells from blood, with Jurkat cell RNA spiked in. Indicated subset: FACS-sorted CD8+CD4-CCR7+CD45RA+ naive T cells. These receptors were taken from a human donor in good health. Some libraries in this study had Jurkat cell RNA spiked in.

V usage is TRBV20-1 and J usage is TRBJ2-1; D tentatively fits TRBD1 or TRBD2 (5 bases each). In germline, CDR1 is DFQATT, CDR2 SNEGSKA (reference sequence). V was pared by 6 bases and J by 7 bases, with 19 bases between. CDR3 length equals 14 residues. Here the CDR3 reads CSAQRGEFGNEQFF. In DNA, the CDR3 is TGCAGTGCCCAGCGAGGGGAGTTCGGTAATGAGCAGTTCTTC.

In its sample, this clonotype was seen a few times. The chain joins TRBV5-1 to TRBJ1-6, with D maybe TRBD1 (5 bases). Germline CDR1 is SGHRS and CDR2 is YFSETQ. Trimming left V 0 bases short and J 11 bases short, with 6 bases between. There are 12 residues in the CDR3. The CDR3 bases are TGCGCCAGCAGCTTGGGGGGGGCACCCCTCCACTTT. This gives the protein CASSLGGAPLHF.

This sequence joins TRBV27 and TRBJ2-1; D gene ambiguous. Germline values: CDR1 MNHEY, CDR2 SMNVEV (reference sequence). The V end was cut by 8 bases, the J end by 7 bases, with 9 bases between. This CDR3 has 11 residues. Here the CDR3 reads CASGNGNEQFF. The CDR3 nucleotides are TGTGCCAGCGGAAATGGGAATGAGCAGTTCTTC.

This clonotype was observed at least ten times. This chain connects TRBV12-3 or TRBV12-4 to TRBJ1-5, with D tentatively TRBD1 (6 bases). The CDR3 runs to 18 residues. Trimming removed 5 bases from V and 6 bases from J, with 26 bases in between. The CDR3 DNA sequence: TGTGCCAGCAGTCCCCCGGGACACTATAGAATAGGCCGTCAGCCCCAGCATTTT. Protein product: CASSPPGHYRIGRQPQHF.

The rearrangement joins TRBV7-2 to TRBJ2-3; 10 bases are shared with TRBD2. The CDR3 extends over 14 amino acids. Germline CDR1 is SGHTA and CDR2 is FQGNSA. J lost 4 bases, V lost 8 bases, and 6 bases had no gene match. CDR3 region: CASLTSGWADTQYF. The CDR3 DNA reads TGTGCCAGCTTGACTAGCGGGTGGGCAGATACGCAGTATTTT.

The rearrangement links TRBV5-4 to TRBJ1-6; possible D gene TRBD1, 5 bases. The CDR3 sequence is 15 residues long. V lost 4 bases, J lost 8 bases, and 16 bases lay in between. Germline lookup yields CDR1 SGHNT and CDR2 YYREEE (reference sequence). The CDR3 coding sequence is TGTGCCAGCAGCACACCAGGGAGTCGTGATTCACCCCTCCACTTT. It codes for CASSTPGSRDSPLHF.

This clonotype was seen at least ten times. V usage is TRBV11-2 and J usage is TRBJ2-2, with a possible D match to TRBD1 (6 bases). CDR1 and CDR2 (germline): SGHAT, FQNNGV. The CDR3 is made up of 15 amino acids. V lost 11 bases to trimming and J lost 0 bases, with 16 bases between them. In DNA form, the CDR3 reads TGTGCCGTTGGGGGACACTACACGAACACCGGGGAGCTGTTTTTT. Residues: CAVGGHYTNTGELFF.